This paragraph reports one T cell receptor beta chain. Time point denoted: pre-treatment sample, taken before nivolumab and TIL therapy. Most excised metastases sampled were pleural nodules or supraclavicular lymph nodes. The immunoSEQ assay was v3. Sequenced by immunoSEQ multiplex PCR; TCRdb stores in-frame clones only, minus some. The data show about 12,000 clones, roughly 58% seen once. V lost 4 bases and J lost 8; bases outside the gene matches: 16. The CDR3 covers 19 residues. These data are taken from a study of TIL therapy for anti-PD-1-resistant metastatic lung cancer. Overall study context: Median patient age was 54, ranging roughly 35-75 years. Tumors carried a median about 1.5 non-synonymous mutations per megabase.

The chain joins TRBV23-1 to TRBJ1-6, with 11 bases that match TRBD1. TRBV23-1 is annotated as an ORF whose role is uncertain. The sample was tumor tissue, taken at baseline. This TCR was sampled from a person between 30 and 80 years old with non-small cell lung cancer. The CDR3 DNA reads as TGCGCCAGCAGTCCCCAAGTGAGGACAGGGGGCGCGGGTGATTCACCCCTCCACTTT. This sequence encodes CASSPQVRTGGAGDSPLHF.